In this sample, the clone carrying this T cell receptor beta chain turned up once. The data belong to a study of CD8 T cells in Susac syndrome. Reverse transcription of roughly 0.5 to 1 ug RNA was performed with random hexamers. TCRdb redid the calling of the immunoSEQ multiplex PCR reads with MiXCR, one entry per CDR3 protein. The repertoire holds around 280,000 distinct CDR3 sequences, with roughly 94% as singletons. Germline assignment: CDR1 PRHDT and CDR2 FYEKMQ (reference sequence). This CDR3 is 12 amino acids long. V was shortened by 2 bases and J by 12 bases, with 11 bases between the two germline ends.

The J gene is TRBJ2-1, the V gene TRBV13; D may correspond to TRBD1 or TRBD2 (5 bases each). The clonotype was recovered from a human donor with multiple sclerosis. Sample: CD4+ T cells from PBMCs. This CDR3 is CASSLQRGGQFF. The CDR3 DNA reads TGTGCCAGCAGCTTACAGCGTGGGGGGCAGTTCTTC.